These 20 T cell receptor beta chains were all obtained from the same sample, sequenced in a study of Graves' ophthalmopathy and Graves' hyperthyroidism. RNA transcripts were the source from which TCR beta CDR3 regions were amplified. The first-round RT-PCR employed HTBI primers together with the Qiagen OneStep RT-PCR kit. A multiplex PCR was then performed as the second round. From the multiplex PCR reads, TCRdb called clonotypes with MiXCR, one entry per CDR3 protein. The sample shows 650,000 to 900,000 distinct CDR3 sequences, roughly 40% of them seen only once. Sequencing was done on a sample of peripheral blood. These TCRs come from an adult man with Graves' ophthalmopathy.

CDR3 region: CASSSIPPSNYGYTF. The CDR3 DNA sequence: TGTGCCAGCAGCTCTATACCTCCCTCGAATTATGGCTACACCTTC. The chain uses TRBV7-9 and TRBJ1-2; D gene uncertain. Germline CDR1 and CDR2: SEHNR and FQNEAQ (reference sequence). Trimming cost V 4 bases and J 5 bases, with 17 bases left between them. The CDR3 loop spans 15 amino acids.

This clonotype has at least ten counts. Germline is not matched at one junction end, which may reflect a read error. This chain connects TRBV24-1 to TRBJ1-5; D is unclear. Germline V gene data show CDR1 as KGHDR and CDR2 as SFDVKD. CDR3 length equals 14 residues. The CDR3 DNA is TGTGCCAGCAGTACCAGACGGACTGACCAGCCCCAGCATTTT. The encoded protein is CASSTRRTDQPQHF.

As for this clonotype: A clone one base away is much larger, so this may be a read error. The chain recombines TRBV29-1 with TRBJ2-5; 8 nucleotides agree with TRBD1. The J segment lost 1 base and the V segment lost 4 bases, leaving 8 bases of the junction unmatched. This CDR3 contains 15 residues. Germline assignment: CDR1 SQVTM and CDR2 ANQGSEA. In DNA form, the CDR3 reads TGCAGCGTTGTAGTCCACGGGACAGGCCAAGAGACCCAGTACTTC. Translated: CSVVVHGTGQETQYF.

This clonotype was observed a few times. The chain links TRBV5-1 to TRBJ1-1; D is unresolved. Germline V CDR1 and CDR2: SGHRS, YFSETQ. This CDR3 has 15 amino acids. V shed 0 bases and J shed 0 bases, with 9 bases lying between them. The CDR3 bases are TGCGCCAGCAGCTTGGAGGTAAACATGAACACTGAAGCTTTCTTT. This translates into CASSLEVNMNTEAFF.

This clonotype was seen only a few times. The rearrangement uses TRBV28 and TRBJ2-7; D gene ambiguous. The V gene's germline CDR1 is MDHEN and CDR2 SYDVKM. CDR3 length: 12 residues. V was trimmed by 6 bases and J by 3 bases, leaving 9 bases between them. CDR3 sequence: CASSLRLYEQYF. The CDR3 DNA sequence: TGTGCCAGCAGCCTCCGACTCTACGAGCAGTACTTC.

This chain uses TRBV15 with TRBJ1-5, with TRBD1 matching over 8 bases. The J segment lost 2 bases and the V segment lost 9 bases, leaving 9 bases of the junction unmatched. Germline-derived CDR1 and CDR2 are LNHNV and YYDKDF (reference sequence). The CDR3 spans 15 residues. Written as DNA, the CDR3 is TGTGCCACGAGAGGACAGGGAGTTGGCAATCAGCCCCAGCATTTT. Translated, it gives CATRGQGVGNQPQHF.

The chain employs TRBV5-1 and TRBJ2-2, with unresolved D. The CDR3 has 15 residues. V lost 4 bases to trimming and J lost 4 bases, with 14 bases between them. The V gene's germline CDR1 is SGHRS and CDR2 YFSETQ. CDR3 DNA sequence: TGCGCCAGCAGCCGCTCGGCTTATTCCACCGGGGAGCTGTTTTTT. Protein: CASSRSAYSTGELFF. The whole variable domain, filled in from reference TRBV5-1 and TRBJ2-2, reads KAGVTQTPRYLIKTRGQQVTLSCSPISGHRSVSWYQQTPGQGLQFLFEYFSETQRNKGNFPGRFSGRQFSNSRSEMNVSTLELGDSALYLCASSRSAYSTGELFFGEGSRLTVL.

Of note for this clonotype: One junction end does not reproduce the germline sequence, and a read error may be involved. The rearrangement uses TRBV12-3 or TRBV12-4 and TRBJ2-6; TRBD1 matches at 8 bases. This CDR3 has 17 residues. The chain's CDR3 is CASSYGQGISRANVLTF. In nucleotides, the CDR3 is TGTGCCAGCAGCTACGGACAGGGCATCTCTAGGGCCAACGTCCTGACTTTC.

This clonotype was recorded at least ten times. This rearrangement joins TRBV20-1 to TRBJ1-1, with D uncertain. CDR3 length equals 13 residues. The germline gives CDR1 DFQATT, CDR2 SNEGSKA (reference sequence). The V end lost 6 bases, the J end lost 1 base, and 12 bases lay between the germline ends. CDR3 sequence: CSAKAPGNTEAFF. The CDR3 DNA reads as TGCAGTGCCAAGGCACCAGGGAACACTGAAGCTTTCTTT.

The chain recombines TRBV25-1 with TRBJ1-4; D is undetermined. This CDR3 spans 14 amino acids. V was clipped by 7 bases and J by 0 bases, with 9 bases between them. The germline V gene encodes CDR1 MGHDK and CDR2 SYGVNS. CDR3 loop: CASTMTATNEKLFF. CDR3 bases: TGTGCCAGCACCATGACGGCAACTAATGAAAAACTGTTTTTT.

Turning to this clonotype: One end of the junction is discordant with germline, which a read error may explain. This chain links TRBV25-1 with TRBJ2-5; TRBD2 matches 12 bases. The CDR3 sequence is 16 residues long. Per germline, CDR1 MGHDK and CDR2 SYGVNS. The DNA for the CDR3 is TGTGCCGGCAGCCCCGGACTAGCGGGAAGCCTAGAGACCCAGTACTTC. Translated: CAGSPGLAGSLETQYF.

Comments on this clonotype: A clone one base away is much larger, so this may be a read error. J is TRBJ1-6 and V is TRBV6-6; D unclear. Germline V gene data show CDR1 as MNHNY and CDR2 as SVGAGI (reference sequence). The CDR3 extends over 12 amino acids. CDR3 amino acids: CASSYRDSPLRF. CDR3 bases: TGTGCCAGCAGTTACAGGGATTCACCCCTCCGCTTT.

The chain couples TRBV25-1 to TRBJ2-2; tentatively, D is TRBD1 (5 bases). This CDR3 contains 15 residues. Trimming cost V 6 bases and J 2 bases, with 13 bases left between them. Germline assignment: CDR1 MGHDK and CDR2 SYGVNS. CDR3 region: CASSQNQGNTGELFF. CDR3 nucleotides: TGTGCCAGCAGCCAAAACCAGGGAAACACCGGGGAGCTGTTTTTT.

There are many counts of this clonotype. The junction departs from germline at one end; a sequencing error may be responsible. V gene TRBV11-2 combines with J gene TRBJ2-7; TRBD1 agrees at 9 bases. The CDR3 covers 12 residues. CDR1 is SGHAT, CDR2 FQNNGV, per germline. In DNA, the CDR3 is TGTGCCAGCAGCTTAGAGGGGGACAGGGAGGACTTC. Translation: CASSLEGDREDF.

This clonotype has at least ten counts. The chain joins TRBV2 to TRBJ1-6; tentatively, D is TRBD1 (6 bases). The CDR3 is made up of 15 amino acids. V was trimmed by 5 bases and J by 10 bases, leaving 18 bases between them. In germline, CDR1 is SNHLY, CDR2 FYNNEI. Here the CDR3 reads CASSPLTGSRSPLHF. In DNA form, the CDR3 reads TGTGCCAGCAGTCCGCTAACAGGGTCTAGATCACCCCTCCACTTT.

The V gene is TRBV12-3 or TRBV12-4, the J gene TRBJ2-7; perhaps D is TRBD1 or TRBD2 (5 bases each). The CDR3 covers 14 residues. The V end was cut by 3 bases, the J end by 5 bases, with 14 bases between. As DNA, the CDR3 is TGTGCCAGCAGTTTCGGGGCCTCTAGGAACGAGCAGTACTTC. Protein: CASSFGASRNEQYF.

This clonotype was seen ten or more times. The chain is built from TRBV10-3 and TRBJ1-2, with 7 nucleotides matching TRBD1. Germline lookup yields CDR1 ENHRY and CDR2 SYGVKD. The V segment lost 8 bases and the J segment 4 bases; nucleotides outside the gene matches: 4. The CDR3 is 12 amino acids. CDR3 nucleotide sequence: TGTGCCATCTCCCGGGACAGCTATGGCTACACCTTC. It translates to CAISRDSYGYTF.

This clonotype was observed a handful of times. DNA of the CDR3: TGTGCCAGTAGAAAAAGGGCTAGCGGGGGGAGCGGCACCGGGGAGCTGTTTTTT. Translating it yields CASRKRASGGSGTGELFF. This chain connects TRBV25-1 to TRBJ2-2; 11 bases are a match to TRBD2. Trimming cost V 9 bases and J 4 bases; bases outside gene matches: 16. Germline loops: CDR1 MGHDK, CDR2 SYGVNS. The CDR3 is made up of 18 amino acids. The full variable domain, in which reference TRBV25-1 and TRBJ2-2 provide the parts outside the CDR3, is EADIYQTPRYLVIGTGKKITLECSQTMGHDKMYWYQQDPGMELHLIHYSYGVNSTEKGDLSSESTVSRIRTEHFPLTLESARPSHTSQYLCASRKRASGGSGTGELFFGEGSRLTVL.

The CDR3 region has the DNA TGCAGTGCTAGGGCTAGCGGGAGCTCCTACGAGCAGTACTTC. It specifies CSARASGSSYEQYF. The chain couples TRBV20-1 to TRBJ2-7; 10 nucleotides line up with TRBD2. This CDR3 has 14 amino acids. Looked up from germline, CDR1 is DFQATT and CDR2 is SNEGSKA (reference sequence). V lost 3 bases, J lost 0 bases, and 2 bases stayed unmatched.

This chain links TRBV12-3 or TRBV12-4 with TRBJ1-2; D call uncertain. V was cut by 4 bases and J by 3 bases, with 12 bases left in between. The CDR3 length is 14 residues. CDR3 coding DNA: TGTGCCAGCAGTTACTCCCCGGCGGACTATGGCTACACCTTC. It specifies CASSYSPADYGYTF.